The rows below give T cell receptor beta chains drawn from one sample of a study of CD8+CD57+ T cells in acquired aplastic anemia. TCRdb redid the calling of the reads with MiXCR, one entry per CDR3 protein. The sample includes approximately 180,000 distinct CDR3 sequences, around 63% seen only once; the top ten take about two fifths. Sequenced sample: sorted CD4+, CD8+, or CD8+CD57+ T cells (not recorded which) from PBMCs. These receptors were obtained from a human donor with aplastic anemia. Each CDR3 is given with its conserved first and last residue. The D gene is left open where the match is weak. Expanded clones are given a class, and other clones once, few, many or no size at all.

d_call j_call clone_size v_call cdr3_length cdr3_aa cdr3_nt
. TRBJ1-1 once TRBV29-1 11 CSVGENTEAFF TGCAGCGTTGGGGAGAACACTGAAGCTTTCTTT
TRBD1 TRBJ2-7 . TRBV2 14 CASVSGDRAYEQYF TGTGCCAGTGTAAGCGGGGACAGGGCCTACGAGCAGTACTTC
. TRBJ1-2 . TRBV5-4 11 CASSPSYGYTF TGTGCCAGCAGCCCCTCCTATGGCTACACCTTC
TRBD1 TRBJ1-5 . TRBV15 15 CATSKAGQEDQPQHF TGTGCCACCAGCAAAGCGGGACAGGAGGACCAGCCCCAGCATTTT
. TRBJ2-1 . TRBV7-9 18 CASSLPWTDLSVHNEQFF TGTGCCAGCAGCTTGCCCTGGACAGATCTTTCTGTCCACAATGAGCAGTTCTTC
. TRBJ1-3 few TRBV27 14 CASSLSRGGNTIYF TGTGCCAGCAGTTTATCGAGGGGCGGAAACACCATATATTTT
TRBD2 TRBJ2-3 . TRBV20-1 15 CSASLTSGLGDTQYF TGCAGTGCTAGTCTTACTAGCGGGTTGGGGGATACGCAGTATTTT
. TRBJ2-1 . TRBV15 12 CATSKGFDEQFF TGTGCCACCAGCAAAGGGTTCGATGAGCAGTTCTTC
. TRBJ1-2 . TRBV20-1 19 CSASVRLWFNRDGLDGYTF TGCAGTGCTAGCGTTCGTCTTTGGTTCAACAGGGATGGGTTGGATGGCTACACCTTC
. TRBJ1-1 many TRBV2 11 CATASYTEAFF TGTGCCACCGCCTCGTACACTGAAGCTTTCTTT
TRBD1 TRBJ2-7 . TRBV2 13 CASTSGQAYEQYF TGTGCCAGCACCTCCGGACAGGCCTACGAGCAGTACTTC
. TRBJ2-3 . TRBV24-1 16 CATSDSGAPSADTQYF TGTGCCACCAGTGATTCCGGGGCCCCTTCCGCAGATACGCAGTATTTT
TRBD2 TRBJ2-5 . TRBV7-2 15 CASSFGQGGTETQYF TGTGCCAGCAGCTTTGGTCAGGGAGGGACAGAGACCCAGTACTTC
. TRBJ2-7 few TRBV7-2 13 CASSLMGNYEQYF TGTGCCAGCAGCTTAATGGGGAACTACGAGCAGTACTTC
TRBD2 TRBJ2-7 . TRBV12-3/TRBV12-4 13 CASSFTSGNEQYF TGTGCCAGCAGTTTCACTAGCGGGAACGAGCAGTACTTC
TRBD1 TRBJ2-7 many TRBV5-1 15 CASRPDRTGGYEQYF TGCGCCAGCAGACCGGACCGGACAGGGGGCTACGAGCAGTACTTC
TRBD1 TRBJ2-7 . TRBV5-1 14 CASSPDRGNGEQYF TGCGCCAGCAGCCCCGACAGGGGTAACGGCGAGCAGTACTTC
. TRBJ1-1 few TRBV7-2 13 CASSLGVHTEAFF TGTGCCAGCAGCTTAGGGGTTCACACTGAAGCTTTCTTT
. TRBJ1-5 . TRBV24-1 13 CATSGLTHQPQHF TGTGCCACCAGTGGGTTGACGCATCAGCCCCAGCATTTT
TRBD1 TRBJ1-5 many TRBV20-1 15 CSAGPTGARNQPQHF TGCAGTGCGGGGCCGACAGGGGCCCGAAATCAGCCCCAGCATTTT
TRBD1 TRBJ2-7 many TRBV20-1 16 CSARGTGAESSYEQYF TGCAGTGCTAGGGGGACAGGGGCGGAAAGCTCCTACGAGCAGTACTTC
. TRBJ2-7 many TRBV27 13 CASSSRFGDEQYF TGTGCCAGCAGTTCACGATTCGGGGACGAGCAGTACTTC
TRBD1 TRBJ1-2 . TRBV9 16 CASSVERDRPNYGYTF TGTGCCAGCAGCGTAGAGCGGGACAGGCCCAACTATGGCTACACCTTC
. TRBJ2-7 . TRBV19 15 CASSIGVGASYEQYF TGTGCCAGTAGTATAGGGGTGGGGGCAAGCTACGAGCAGTACTTC
. TRBJ1-4 . TRBV7-2 17 CASSLRGRAATNEKLFF TGTGCCAGCAGCTTGCGTGGTCGGGCAGCAACTAATGAAAAACTGTTTTTT
. TRBJ1-1 few TRBV19 12 CASRPANTEAFF TGTGCCAGTAGACCAGCGAACACTGAAGCTTTCTTT
. TRBJ2-1 many TRBV2 15 CASSDEVATYNEQFF TGTGCCAGCAGTGACGAAGTCGCCACCTACAATGAGCAGTTCTTC
. TRBJ1-2 few TRBV27 14 CASSLSRYSYGYTF TGTGCCAGCAGTTTATCCCGGTATAGCTATGGCTACACCTTC
. TRBJ1-1 many TRBV6-1 13 CASTHRVHTEAFF TGTGCCAGCACCCACAGGGTACACACTGAAGCTTTCTTT
TRBD1 TRBJ2-2 many TRBV29-1 14 CSVGQGPNTGELFF TGCAGCGTAGGACAGGGGCCAAACACCGGGGAGCTGTTTTTT
TRBD1 TRBJ1-5 . TRBV7-2 14 CASSLQGAIQPQHF TGTGCCAGCAGCTTACAGGGGGCAATTCAGCCCCAGCATTTT
. TRBJ2-7 many TRBV20-1 12 CSARDPLGEQYF TGCAGTGCTAGAGACCCTTTGGGAGAGCAGTACTTC
TRBD1 TRBJ2-7 once TRBV20-1 15 CSARDLSRTGTKQYF TGCAGTGCTAGAGATTTATCTAGGACAGGCACGAAGCAGTACTTC
TRBD2 TRBJ2-1 . TRBV15 16 CATSRNSGGNYNEQFF TGTGCCACCAGCAGAAATAGCGGGGGGAACTACAATGAGCAGTTCTTC
. TRBJ2-1 . TRBV7-3 17 CASSLTLSTSSYNEQFF TGTGCCAGCAGCTTAACGCTCTCGACTAGCTCCTACAATGAGCAGTTCTTC
. TRBJ2-7 few TRBV7-9 15 CASSLETGPLYEQYF TGTGCCAGCAGCTTAGAGACAGGTCCCCTCTACGAGCAGTACTTC
. TRBJ1-3 . TRBV29-1 14 CSVEPAYSGNTIYF TGCAGCGTTGAACCGGCGTACTCTGGAAACACCATATATTTT
. TRBJ1-1 . TRBV12-3/TRBV12-4 13 CASSFRQVGEAFF TGTGCCAGCAGTTTCCGACAAGTTGGTGAAGCTTTCTTT
. TRBJ2-5 . TRBV27 14 CASSPQGLGETQYF TGTGCCAGCAGTCCCCAGGGTTTAGGAGAGACCCAGTACTTC
. TRBJ1-3 . TRBV7-2 14 CASSSYSSGNTIYF TGTGCCAGCAGCTCCTATAGCTCTGGAAACACCATATATTTT
TRBD1 TRBJ1-2 once TRBV5-1 15 CASAPRQGVSYGYTF TGCGCCAGCGCCCCTCGACAGGGAGTCTCCTATGGCTACACCTTC
. TRBJ2-5 . TRBV2 13 CASLWTVQGIQYF TGTGCCAGCCTTTGGACGGTCCAAGGGATCCAGTACTTC
. TRBJ2-1 . TRBV5-4 15 CASSPLPAGVDEQFF TGTGCCAGCAGCCCACTTCCGGCCGGTGTAGATGAGCAGTTCTTC
. TRBJ1-2 few TRBV20-1 13 CSASGGGANGYTF TGCAGTGCTTCGGGAGGGGGGGCGAACGGCTACACCTTC
. TRBJ1-2 many TRBV11-2 17 CASSLGAGANFNYGYTF TGTGCCAGCAGCTTAGGGGCAGGGGCCAACTTTAACTATGGCTACACCTTC
. TRBJ1-3 once TRBV20-1 15 CSAVSGQDSGNTIYF TGCAGTGCTGTCTCAGGGCAAGACTCTGGAAACACCATATATTTT
. TRBJ2-7 . TRBV2 15 CASSSPPGTEYEQYF TGTGCCAGCAGTTCTCCCCCCGGGACGGAGTACGAGCAGTACTTC
. TRBJ2-2 . TRBV5-1 16 CASSLVGRSNTGELFF TGCGCCAGCAGCTTGGTAGGGAGATCGAACACCGGGGAGCTGTTTTTT
TRBD1 TRBJ2-7 . TRBV29-1 12 CSVGTGRYEQYF TGCAGCGTTGGGACAGGGCGATACGAGCAGTACTTC
. TRBJ1-2 many TRBV29-1 13 CSVEGGFANGYTF TGCAGCGTTGAAGGGGGGTTTGCGAATGGCTACACCTTC
TRBD2 TRBJ2-3 . TRBV7-2 20 CASSSLPFRTSGVWGNEQYF TGTGCCAGCAGCTCACTCCCCTTCAGGACTAGCGGGGTCTGGGGTAATGAGCAGTATTTT
. TRBJ2-4 many TRBV9 15 CASSSAGLAKNIQYF TGTGCCAGCAGCTCTGCAGGGCTTGCCAAAAACATTCAGTACTTC
TRBD2 TRBJ2-7 . TRBV20-1 14 CSARLAGGGYEQYF TGCAGTGCTAGACTAGCGGGGGGGGGGTACGAGCAGTACTTC